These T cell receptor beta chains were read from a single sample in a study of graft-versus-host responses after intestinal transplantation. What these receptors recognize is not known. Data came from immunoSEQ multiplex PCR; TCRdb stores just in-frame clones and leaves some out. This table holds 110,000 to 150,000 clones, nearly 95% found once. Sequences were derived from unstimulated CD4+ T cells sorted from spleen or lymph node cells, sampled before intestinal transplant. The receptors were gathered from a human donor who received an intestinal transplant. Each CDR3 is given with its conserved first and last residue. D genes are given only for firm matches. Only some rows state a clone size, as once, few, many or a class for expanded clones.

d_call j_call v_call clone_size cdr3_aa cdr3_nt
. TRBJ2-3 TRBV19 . CASSILGTANTQYF TGTGCCAGTAGTATATTAGGGACGGCTAATACGCAGTATTTT
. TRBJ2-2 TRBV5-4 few CASSLSPNTGELFF TGTGCCAGCAGTCTTAGTCCGAACACCGGGGAGCTGTTTTTT
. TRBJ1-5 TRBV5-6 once CASSQLGQLNSNQPQHF TGTGCCAGCAGCCAACTTGGACAGCTTAATAGCAATCAGCCCCAGCATTTT
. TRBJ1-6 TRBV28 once CASSPVGGNSPLHF TGTGCCAGCAGTCCCGTTGGGGGTAATTCACCCCTCCACTTT
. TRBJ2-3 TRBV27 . CASTTWRSGTDTQYF TGTGCCAGCACCACCTGGCGTAGCGGCACAGATACGCAGTATTTT
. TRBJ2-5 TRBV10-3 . CAIGKQGVGETQYF TGTGCCATCGGGAAACAGGGTGTAGGGGAGACCCAGTACTTC
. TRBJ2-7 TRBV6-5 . CASSATGTGTYEQYF TGTGCCAGCAGTGCAACCGGGACGGGGACCTACGAGCAGTACTTC
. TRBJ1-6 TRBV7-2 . CASSLAGQGSSPLHF TGTGCCAGCAGCTTAGCGGGCCAGGGTAGCTCACCCCTCCACTTT
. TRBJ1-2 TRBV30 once CASDSGYGYTF TGTGCCTCCGACAGTGGGTATGGCTACACCTTC
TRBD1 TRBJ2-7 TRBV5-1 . CASSLIRTGGLYEQYF TGCGCCAGCAGCTTGATTCGAACAGGGGGACTCTACGAGCAGTACTTC
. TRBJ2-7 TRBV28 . CASSSVTTTYEQYF TGTGCCAGCAGTTCAGTGACTACTACCTACGAGCAGTACTTC
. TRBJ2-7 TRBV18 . CASSPGPGHLYEQYF TGTGCCAGCTCACCAGGGCCGGGACACCTTTACGAGCAGTACTTC
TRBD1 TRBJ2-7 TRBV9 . CASSDPGTGGSYEQYF TGTGCCAGCAGCGACCCCGGGACAGGGGGCTCCTACGAGCAGTACTTC
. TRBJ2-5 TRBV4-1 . CASSQVQGGEETQYF TGCGCCAGCAGCCAAGTACAAGGCGGGGAAGAGACCCAGTACTTC
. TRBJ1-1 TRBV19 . CASSIRVGDRLKAEAFF TGTGCCAGTAGTATAAGGGTTGGGGACCGCCTGAAGGCTGAAGCTTTCTTT
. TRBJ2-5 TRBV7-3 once CASSLAGAETQYF TGTGCCAGCAGCTTAGCGGGGGCAGAGACCCAGTACTTC
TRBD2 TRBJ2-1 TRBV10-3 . CAIRDGTSGYNEQFF TGTGCCATCAGGGACGGGACTAGCGGATACAATGAGCAGTTCTTC
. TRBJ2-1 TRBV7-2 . CASSLRTTRQFF TGTGCCAGCAGCTTAAGGACTACCCGGCAGTTCTTC
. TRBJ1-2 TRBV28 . CASSSTEVAYGYTF TGTGCCAGCAGTTCAACAGAGGTAGCCTATGGCTACACCTTC
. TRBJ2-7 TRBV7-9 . CASSRMGDSPYEQYF TGTGCCAGCAGCCGAATGGGAGACAGCCCCTACGAGCAGTACTTC
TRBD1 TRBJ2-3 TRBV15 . CATSSGQGRTDTQYF TGTGCCACCAGCAGCGGACAGGGGAGAACAGATACGCAGTATTTT
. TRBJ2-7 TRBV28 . CASSLPGRIPYEQYF TGTGCCAGCAGTTTACCAGGGAGAATTCCCTACGAGCAGTACTTC
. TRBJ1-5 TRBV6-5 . CASSYHHRENQPQHF TGTGCCAGCAGTTACCACCACAGGGAGAATCAGCCCCAGCATTTT
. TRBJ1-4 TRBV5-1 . CASSLTEPGKLFF TGCGCCAGCAGCTTGACGGAGCCGGGAAAACTGTTTTTT
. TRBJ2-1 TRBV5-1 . CASSLEGEQFF TGCGCCAGCAGCTTGGAGGGGGAGCAGTTCTTC
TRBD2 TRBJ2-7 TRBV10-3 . CAISLAGSSYEQYF TGTGCCATCAGTCTAGCGGGAAGCTCCTACGAGCAGTACTTC
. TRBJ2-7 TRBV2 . CASTEGPGPYEQYF TGTGCCAGCACCGAAGGGCCAGGACCGTACGAGCAGTACTTC
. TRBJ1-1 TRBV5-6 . CASSLAGLHTEAFF TGTGCCAGCAGCCTAGCGGGGTTACACACTGAAGCTTTCTTT
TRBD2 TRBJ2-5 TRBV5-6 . CASSGTSGRPGETQYF TGTGCCAGCAGCGGGACTAGCGGGAGGCCCGGGGAGACCCAGTACTTC
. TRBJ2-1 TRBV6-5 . CASSPLGYEQFF TGTGCCAGCAGTCCCCTAGGATATGAGCAGTTCTTC
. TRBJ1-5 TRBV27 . CASSLSRGKGNQPQHF TGTGCCAGCAGTTTATCGAGGGGAAAGGGCAATCAGCCCCAGCATTTT
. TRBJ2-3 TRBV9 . CASSVATKHPTDTQYF TGTGCCAGCAGCGTAGCTACGAAGCACCCCACAGATACGCAGTATTTT
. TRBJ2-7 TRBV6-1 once CASSSQGDEQYF TGTGCCAGCAGTAGCCAAGGGGACGAGCAGTACTTC
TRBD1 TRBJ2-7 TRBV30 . CAWSGGQGDYEQYF TGTGCCTGGAGTGGGGGACAGGGTGACTACGAGCAGTACTTC
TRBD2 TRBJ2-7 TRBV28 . CASSLYTLHVSGSYEQYF TGTGCCAGCAGTTTATATACCCTCCACGTTAGCGGGTCCTACGAGCAGTACTTC
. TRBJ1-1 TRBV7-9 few CASSLEGGTEAFF TGTGCCAGCAGCTTAGAGGGCGGCACTGAAGCTTTCTTT
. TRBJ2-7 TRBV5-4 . CASSLGARLTTYEQYF TGTGCCAGCAGCTTGGGAGCGAGACTAACGACCTACGAGCAGTACTTC
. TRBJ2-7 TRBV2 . CASSVAYEQYF TGTGCCAGCAGCGTAGCCTACGAGCAGTACTTC
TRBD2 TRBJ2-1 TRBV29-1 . CSAKRELRFNEQFF TGCAGCGCCAAGCGGGAGTTAAGGTTCAATGAGCAGTTCTTC
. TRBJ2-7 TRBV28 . CASRREFGDTGGEQYF TGTGCCAGCAGAAGGGAATTCGGGGACACCGGAGGCGAGCAGTACTTC
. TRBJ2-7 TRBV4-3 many CASSRTGQGTYEQYF TGCGCCAGCAGCCGTACCGGGCAGGGGACCTACGAGCAGTACTTC
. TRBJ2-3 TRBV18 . CASSPSEYLTDTQYF TGTGCCAGCTCACCGTCGGAGTACCTCACAGATACGCAGTATTTT